The 20 T cell receptor beta chains below were found in one sample sequenced in a study of blood T cells in healthy people across ages. A sample-barcoded 5' primer and a J-beta primer mix were used in a second PCR of about 7 to 12 cycles. TCRdb ran MiXCR on the 5' RACE reads and lists one entry per CDR3 protein. There are around 1,000,000 distinct CDR3 sequences in the sample; 20% to 25% occur only once, and 0.65% to 0.95% lies in the top ten. This sample was also put to use in a study of T cells of mothers and their children.

The sample was blood. These receptor sequences come from a girl aged 2 to 9 in good health.

The V call is TRBV20-1, the J call TRBJ2-1; 7 bases fit TRBD2. V lost 0 bases, J lost 5 bases, and 16 bases stayed unmatched. The germline CDR1 and CDR2 sequences are DFQATT and SNEGSKA (reference sequence). This CDR3 contains 18 residues. CDR3 in amino acids: CSARDARRGAGANNEQFF. Written as DNA, the CDR3 is TGCAGTGCTAGAGATGCCCGACGTGGCGCGGGAGCAAACAATGAGCAGTTCTTC.

The chain couples TRBV4-1 to TRBJ2-1; D perhaps matches TRBD2 (7 bases). This CDR3 contains 19 residues. V lost 2 bases and J lost 0, with 20 bases in between. Looked up from germline, CDR1 is MGHRA and CDR2 is YSYEKL. Written as DNA, the CDR3 is TGCGCCAGCAGCCAAAGACCGCCTGGCGGGGGCAGCTCCTACAATGAGCAGTTCTTC. Translating gives CASSQRPPGGGSSYNEQFF.

This chain connects TRBV6-2 or TRBV6-3 to TRBJ2-3; D gene uncertain. Per germline, CDR1 MNHEY and CDR2 SVGEGT. CDR3 length: 14 residues. V gave up 6 bases and J gave up 4 bases, with 14 bases separating them. The DNA for the CDR3 is TGTGCCAGCAGCACTCGGATCGGCGCAGATACGCAGTATTTT. Amino acids: CASSTRIGADTQYF.

This clonotype appeared a few times. The V call is TRBV6-1, the J call TRBJ2-4; 7 nucleotides match TRBD1. This CDR3 region has 13 residues. Germline V gene sequence: CDR1 MNHNS, CDR2 SASEGT. Trimming removed 6 bases from V and 5 bases from J; junction bases left unmatched: 4. CDR3 coding DNA: TGTGCCAGCAGGTATACAGGGGAAAACATTCAGTACTTC. Protein sequence: CASRYTGENIQYF.

The V gene is TRBV28, the J gene TRBJ2-7; weak D call: TRBD2 (5 bases). Between the trimmed V and J ends, which lost 8 bases and 4 bases, there was a span of 12 bases. Germline loops: CDR1 MDHEN, CDR2 SYDVKM. This CDR3 has 12 residues. The CDR3 reads CASEGTKYEQYF. DNA of the CDR3: TGTGCCAGCGAGGGTACGAAGTACGAGCAGTACTTC. Full variable domain (rest looked up from reference TRBV28 and TRBJ2-7): DVKVTQSSRYLVKRTGEKVFLECVQDMDHENMFWYRQDPGLGLRLIYFSYDVKMKEKGDIPEGYSVSREKKERFSLILESASTNQTSMYLCASEGTKYEQYFGPGTRLTVT.

This sequence joins TRBV2 and TRBJ1-1, with 8 bases fitting TRBD1. V lost 7 bases and J lost 8; bases outside the gene matches: 6. CDR3 length: 12 residues. Germline V lookup: CDR1 SNHLY, CDR2 FYNNEI. The CDR3 loop reads CASKGTGFEAFF. CDR3 coding DNA: TGTGCCAGCAAGGGGACAGGATTCGAAGCTTTCTTT.

The V and J genes are TRBV5-1 and TRBJ2-2, with a weak D call TRBD2 (6 bases). Germline-derived CDR1 and CDR2 are SGHRS and YFSETQ. CDR3 length: 15 amino acids. Trimming stripped 2 bases from V and 3 bases from J, with 11 bases between. This CDR3 reads CASSFGGSDTGELFF. The CDR3 coding sequence is TGCGCCAGCAGCTTCGGGGGTTCAGACACCGGGGAGCTGTTTTTT.

The V call is TRBV4-1, the J call TRBJ2-1; TRBD2 aligns across 9 bases. V shed 1 base, J shed 7 bases, and the junction held 5 bases outside the gene matches. The CDR3 has 15 residues. Germline CDR1 is MGHRA and CDR2 is YSYEKL. The CDR3 loop reads CASSQVILAGNEQFF. The CDR3 DNA sequence: TGCGCCAGCAGCCAAGTCATCCTAGCGGGAAATGAGCAGTTCTTC.

As for this clonotype: At one end the junction does not follow the germline gene, possibly because of a read error. The CDR3 region is CASSLGTSIETPYF. The CDR3 nucleotides read TGTGCCAGCAGTTTAGGGACTAGTATAGAGACCCCGTACTTC. The chain is built from TRBV12-3 or TRBV12-4 and TRBJ2-5, with 7 bases identical to TRBD2. The CDR3 is 14 amino acids.

This clonotype came up a few times. The chain joins TRBV29-1 to TRBJ2-5, with a tentative D call TRBD1 (6 bases). Germline V gene lookup returns CDR1 SQVTM and CDR2 ANQGSEA. Trimming took off 5 bases at V and 4 bases at J, with 14 bases between the two ends. The CDR3 is made up of 13 amino acids. The CDR3: CSVSTTGGETQYF. CDR3 bases: TGCAGCGTTTCCACGACAGGCGGAGAGACCCAGTACTTC. Full variable domain (missing parts from reference TRBV29-1 and TRBJ2-5): SAVISQKPSRDICQRGTSLTIQCQVDSQVTMMFWYRQQPGQSLTLIATANQGSEATYESGFVIDKFPISRPNLTFSTLTVSNMSPEDSSIYLCSVSTTGGETQYFGPGTRLLVL.

V gene TRBV4-1 combines with J gene TRBJ2-3; tentatively, D is TRBD1 or TRBD2 (5 bases each). The germline CDR1 and CDR2 sequences are MGHRA and YSYEKL. Trimming left V 0 bases short and J 3 bases short, with 16 bases between. The CDR3 totals 17 residues. The CDR3 DNA reads as TGCGCCAGCAGCCAAGAAAGCGGACAAGGATATACAGATACGCAGTATTTT. Amino acid sequence: CASSQESGQGYTDTQYF.

This clonotype was detected only a few times. The V call is TRBV27, the J call TRBJ2-5; the match to TRBD1 covers 9 bases. The J call is uncertain, as TRBJ2-7 better fits the DNA end. CDR3 length: 13 residues. Germline V CDR1 and CDR2: MNHEY, SMNVEV (reference sequence). DNA of the CDR3: TGTGCCAGCACTCCGACAGGGGGCTACGAGCAGTACTTC. Its protein is CASTPTGGYEQYF.

This clonotype was observed a few times. The gene calls are TRBV20-1 and TRBJ1-2; the D is unclear. V lost 6 bases and J 4 bases, leaving 21 bases between the germline ends. The germline gives CDR1 DFQATT, CDR2 SNEGSKA (reference sequence). CDR3 length: 15 residues. This CDR3 is CSAERTALARYGYTF. The CDR3 DNA reads TGCAGTGCAGAAAGGACGGCCCTGGCCCGCTATGGCTACACCTTC.

The chain is built from TRBV12-3 or TRBV12-4 and TRBJ2-6; D tentatively reads TRBD1 or TRBD2 (5 bases each). The CDR3 has 17 residues. Trimming left V 8 bases short and J 0 bases short, with 17 bases between. CDR3 in DNA: TGTGCCAGCCGCCTCGGGGCAGGACTCTCTGGGGCCAACGTCCTGACTTTC. Its protein product is CASRLGAGLSGANVLTF.

The chain carries TRBV4-3 and TRBJ2-1; the D is unclear. V lost 0 bases and J 5 bases, leaving 5 bases between the germline ends. The CDR3 loop spans 13 amino acids. Germline values: CDR1 LGHNA, CDR2 YSLEER. CDR3 bases: TGCGCCAGCAGCCAAGATGGCCACAATGAGCAGTTCTTC. Residues: CASSQDGHNEQFF.

This clonotype has ten or more counts. The chain recombines TRBV12-3 or TRBV12-4 with TRBJ2-5; the match to TRBD2 covers 8 bases. V lost 3 bases to trimming and J lost 2 bases; unmatched junction nucleotides: 5. The CDR3 contains 15 residues. For the CDR3, the DNA is TGTGCCAGCAGTTTGGGCAGCGGGAGTCAAGAGACCCAGTACTTC. Its translation is CASSLGSGSQETQYF.

The chain uses TRBV7-8 and TRBJ2-5; 14 bases are a match to TRBD2. The better agreement between TRBJ2-1 and the DNA end casts doubt on the J call. The CDR3 covers 15 residues. Germline lookup yields CDR1 SGHVS and CDR2 FQNEAQ. CDR3 region: CASSTTSGGAREQFF. CDR3 in DNA: TGTGCCAGCAGCACGACTAGCGGGGGGGCGAGGGAGCAGTTCTTC.

The V gene is TRBV3-1, the J gene TRBJ1-2; D perhaps matches TRBD1 (6 bases). Between the trimmed V and J ends, which lost 5 bases and 1 base, there was a span of 14 bases. This CDR3 region has 15 residues. Germline values: CDR1 LGHDT, CDR2 YNNKEL (reference sequence). CDR3 region: CASSAPQGFNYGYTF. CDR3 in DNA: TGTGCCAGCAGCGCCCCTCAGGGGTTTAACTATGGCTACACCTTC.

This clonotype has just a few counts. The chain employs TRBV9 and TRBJ1-2, with unresolved D. V was cut by 3 bases and J by 6 bases, with 6 bases left in between. CDR3 length: 11 residues. Germline V gene sequence: CDR1 SGDLS, CDR2 YYNGEE. CDR3 residues: CASSALNGYTF. In DNA form, the CDR3 reads TGTGCCAGCAGCGCCTTAAATGGCTACACCTTC.

V usage is TRBV4-1 and J usage is TRBJ2-3; D is unresolved. This CDR3 is built from 14 residues. Deletions cut 0 bases from V and 4 bases from J, with 8 bases between. Germline CDR1 reads MGHRA; CDR2 reads YSYEKL. CDR3 bases: TGCGCCAGCAGCCAAGAAGGGATTGCAGATACGCAGTATTTT. Translating it yields CASSQEGIADTQYF.